These 32 T cell receptor beta chains were all obtained from the same sample, sequenced in a study of spatial heterogeneity in lung cancer. The sample's time point: blood at routine non-recurrence follow-up after resection. TCRdb used MiXCR to reprocess the 5' RACE reads, holding one entry per CDR3 protein. The sample contains fewer than 150,000 distinct CDR3 sequences, about a tenth of which appear only once. Here the sequenced sample was PBMCs, taken at follow-up. These receptors came from a female donor with early-stage non-small cell lung cancer.

About this clonotype: Germline and junction disagree at one end, which may indicate a read error. V and J are TRBV11-2 and TRBJ2-7; maybe TRBD1 (6 bases). Looked up from germline, CDR1 is SGHAT and CDR2 is FQNNGV. The CDR3 is 15 residues long. CDR3 sequence: CASSLERGLTYEQHF. As DNA, the CDR3 is TGTGCCAGCAGCTTAGAGAGGGGGTTAACCTACGAGCAGCACTTC.

This clonotype has just a few counts. The chain links TRBV12-3 or TRBV12-4 to TRBJ2-1, with 14 positions matching TRBD2. V lost 6 bases, J lost 9 bases, and 7 bases stayed unmatched. CDR3 length equals 15 residues. CDR3 DNA sequence: TGTGCCAGCAGAGGGACTAGCGGGAGAGGCGGTGAGCAGTTCTTC. Translated, it gives CASRGTSGRGGEQFF.

This clonotype was seen many times. The chain is built from TRBV27 and TRBJ1-6, with 7 bases matching TRBD1. The CDR3 is made up of 13 amino acids. The J segment lost 12 bases and the V segment lost 2 bases, leaving 4 bases of the junction unmatched. CDR1 is MNHEY and CDR2 is SMNVEV in the germline V gene (reference sequence). This CDR3 is CASSLTGVEPLHF. CDR3 DNA sequence: TGTGCCAGCAGTTTAACAGGGGTAGAACCCCTCCACTTT.

This chain uses TRBV7-9 with TRBJ2-3, with a weak D call TRBD2 (5 bases). CDR1 is SEHNR, CDR2 FQNEAQ, per germline (reference sequence). This CDR3 has 17 residues. V was cut by 3 bases and J by 4 bases, with 20 bases left in between. CDR3: CASSFGWSGDRSDTQYF. CDR3 bases: TGTGCCAGCAGCTTCGGCTGGAGCGGAGATAGGTCAGATACGCAGTATTTT.

This clonotype has a count of ten or more. The chain recombines TRBV20-1 with TRBJ1-3; D gene uncertain. CDR3 length: 11 residues. Germline CDR1 reads DFQATT; CDR2 reads SNEGSKA (reference sequence). V was shortened by 5 bases and J by 1 base, with 3 bases between the two germline ends. In nucleotides, the CDR3 is TGCAGTGCTGCATCTGGAAACACCATATATTTT. Translated: CSAASGNTIYF.

The sample holds many counts of this clonotype. This chain connects TRBV28 to TRBJ2-5; TRBD1 matches at 8 bases. CDR1 MDHEN and CDR2 SYDVKM come from the germline V gene. J gave up 6 bases and V 6 bases, and 9 bases lay outside the gene matches. The CDR3 consists of 14 residues. The CDR3 DNA reads TGTGCCAGCAGCGTGGCCCAGGGGGCCCAGACCCAGTACTTC. It specifies CASSVAQGAQTQYF.

The sample holds a few counts of this clonotype. The V call is TRBV20-1, the J call TRBJ2-3; 12 nucleotides line up with TRBD2. Germline V gives CDR1 DFQATT, CDR2 SNEGSKA (reference sequence). This CDR3 contains 16 residues. Germline trimming cut 1 base from V and 0 bases from J; bases unmatched to any gene: 2. CDR3 in amino acids: CSARVGTSGSTDTQYF. The CDR3 DNA is TGCAGTGCTAGAGTTGGGACTAGCGGGAGCACAGATACGCAGTATTTT.

The chain uses TRBV28 and TRBJ1-1; TRBD1 might be the D (6 bases). Trimming pared 5 bases from V and 4 bases from J, leaving 17 bases between. The germline V gene encodes CDR1 MDHEN and CDR2 SYDVKM. The CDR3 length is 15 residues. The DNA of the CDR3 is TGTGCCAGCAGTCCCCCGGGACAAGGGGTCACTGAAGCTTTCTTT. Amino acids: CASSPPGQGVTEAFF.

The J gene is TRBJ2-5, the V gene TRBV20-1; TRBD1 might be the D (5 bases). Trimming removed 5 bases at V and 3 bases at J, with 13 bases between. This CDR3 spans 13 amino acids. CDR1 and CDR2 (germline): DFQATT, SNEGSKA (reference sequence). CDR3 region: CSAPQGGEETQYF. The CDR3 nucleotides read TGCAGTGCTCCCCAGGGTGGGGAAGAGACCCAGTACTTC.

The chain is built from TRBV18 and TRBJ1-4, with D maybe TRBD1 (5 bases). Germline CDR1 reads KGHSH; CDR2 reads LQKENI. With 2 bases removed from V and 4 bases from J, the gap between germline ends came to 14 bases. This CDR3 is built from 16 residues. The chain's CDR3 is CASSPIAGTINEKLFF. DNA for the CDR3: TGTGCCAGCTCACCAATAGCCGGGACTATTAATGAAAAACTGTTTTTT.

There are many counts of this clonotype. J is TRBJ1-2 and V is TRBV10-3; 10 bases line up with TRBD1. The germline V gene encodes CDR1 ENHRY and CDR2 SYGVKD. CDR3 size: 14 residues. Trimming cost V 6 bases and J 6 bases; bases outside gene matches: 7. The CDR3 DNA reads TGTGCCATCAGCAAGGACAGGGGGAGGGATGGCTACACCTTC. Translation: CAISKDRGRDGYTF.

The chain combines TRBV5-6 with TRBJ2-3; no definite D call. Germline loops: CDR1 SGHDT, CDR2 YYEEEE. V lost 0 bases to trimming and J lost 2 bases, with 13 bases between them. This CDR3 is 16 amino acids long. The CDR3 loop is CASSLGTEMHTDTQYF. CDR3 DNA sequence: TGTGCCAGCAGCTTGGGGACGGAAATGCACACAGATACGCAGTATTTT.

This clonotype was seen more than once but under ten times. The gene calls are TRBV28 and TRBJ2-7; TRBD1 agrees at 7 bases. Trimming took 5 bases from V and 0 from J; bases not matched to a gene: 7. Germline lookup yields CDR1 MDHEN and CDR2 SYDVKM. The CDR3 loop spans 15 amino acids. CDR3 nucleotides: TGTGCCAGCAGTCAACCCAGGGGGAGCTCCTACGAGCAGTACTTC. Encoded protein: CASSQPRGSSYEQYF.

V is TRBV6-5 and J is TRBJ2-7, with D possibly being TRBD1 (5 bases). Per the germline V gene, CDR1 is MNHEY and CDR2 is SVGAGI. This CDR3 contains 14 residues. Trimming took 6 bases from V and 0 from J, leaving 12 bases between them. The CDR3 sequence is CASRRAGISYEQYV. The CDR3 DNA follows: TGTGCCAGCAGGAGAGCAGGGATCTCCTACGAGCAGTACGTC.

This clonotype was seen at least ten times. This sequence joins TRBV6-1 and TRBJ2-3, with 9 bases aligning to TRBD1. The trim removed 5 bases at V and 3 bases at J, leaving 3 bases unmatched. The CDR3 has 14 amino acids. CDR1 and CDR2 from the germline V gene are MNHNS and SASEGT. The CDR3 spells CASSRTGVTDTQYF. The CDR3, as DNA: TGTGCCAGCAGTAGGACAGGGGTGACAGATACGCAGTATTTT.

In its sample, this clonotype was seen many times. The chain has TRBV7-8 and TRBJ2-7, with 8 positions matching TRBD2. Germline V gene lookup returns CDR1 SGHVS and CDR2 FQNEAQ. This CDR3 is built from 15 residues. With V trimmed by 5 bases and J by 2 bases, 8 bases remained unmatched. In DNA, the CDR3 is TGTGCCAGCAGCCAGAGGCGGGAGGCCCCCTACGAGCAGTACTTC. It translates to CASSQRREAPYEQYF. Complete variable domain (other parts from reference TRBV7-8 and TRBJ2-7): GAGVSQSPRYKVAKRGQDVALRCDPISGHVSLFWYQQALGQGPEFLTYFQNEAQLDKSGLPSDRFFAERPEGSVSTLKIQRTQQEDSAVYLCASSQRREAPYEQYFGPGTRLTVT.

The genes are TRBV24-1 and TRBJ1-2, with 9 positions matching TRBD1. Per the germline V gene, CDR1 is KGHDR and CDR2 is SFDVKD. The CDR3 is 16 amino acids. With V trimmed by 2 bases and J by 3 bases, 6 bases remained unmatched. CDR3 sequence (DNA): TGTGCCACCAGTGATTGGGGACAGGGTGGCGACTATGGCTACACCTTC. Amino acids: CATSDWGQGGDYGYTF.

This clonotype has more than one count but fewer than ten. The chain joins TRBV30 to TRBJ2-1; 9 bases fit TRBD2. CDR1 is GTSNPN, CDR2 SVGIG, per germline (reference sequence). The CDR3 loop spans 14 amino acids. V was clipped by 5 bases and J by 1 base; unmatched bases: 3. The CDR3 DNA sequence: TGTGCCTGGGTAGCGGGAGCTTCCTACAATGAGCAGTTCTTC. The encoded protein is CAWVAGASYNEQFF. The whole variable domain, filled in from reference TRBV30 and TRBJ2-1, reads SQTIHQWPATLVQPVGSPLSLECTVEGTSNPNLYWYRQAAGRGLQLLFYSVGIGQISSEVPQNLSASRPQDRQFILSSKKLLLSDSGFYLCAWVAGASYNEQFFGPGTRLTVL.

This clonotype was seen at least ten times. The genes are TRBV12-3 or TRBV12-4 and TRBJ1-2, with a tentative D call TRBD1 (6 bases). V gave up 3 bases and J gave up 5 bases, with 13 bases separating them. CDR3 length: 14 amino acids. The CDR3 coding sequence is TGTGCCAGCAGTTTGGGAACACAGGGTTATGGCTACACCTTC. Its protein product is CASSLGTQGYGYTF.

The rearrangement links TRBV6-2 or TRBV6-3 to TRBJ2-1, with a possible D match to TRBD1 (5 bases). The CDR3 sequence is 14 residues long. With 6 bases removed from V and 4 bases from J, the gap between germline ends came to 13 bases. Germline-derived CDR1 and CDR2 are MNHEY and SVGEGT. The CDR3 region is CASSPLQGYNEQFF. The CDR3 DNA reads TGTGCCAGCAGCCCTCTGCAGGGTTACAATGAGCAGTTCTTC.

This chain joins TRBV11-2 and TRBJ2-5; 8 nucleotides match TRBD1. The V segment lost 5 bases and the J segment 5 bases; nucleotides outside the gene matches: 10. CDR3 length: 15 amino acids. Germline V gene data show CDR1 as SGHAT and CDR2 as FQNNGV. The CDR3 spells CASSPERTGRETQYF. The CDR3 bases are TGTGCCAGCAGCCCCGAAAGGACAGGGAGGGAGACCCAGTACTTC.

The V and J genes are TRBV4-1 and TRBJ2-2; 8 positions match TRBD2. Trimming removed 3 bases from V and 4 bases from J; junction bases left unmatched: 4. This CDR3 contains 15 residues. Germline V gene sequence: CDR1 MGHRA, CDR2 YSYEKL. Written as DNA, the CDR3 is TGCGCCAGCAGCCAGTTAGCGGGAAGCACCGGGGAGCTGTTTTTT. Protein: CASSQLAGSTGELFF.

This clonotype showed up just a few times. The chain joins TRBV30 to TRBJ2-2; TRBD1 might be the D (5 bases). V lost 4 bases and J lost 7, with 19 bases in between. The CDR3 spans 15 residues. The germline V gene has CDR1 GTSNPN and CDR2 SVGIG (reference sequence). The DNA of the CDR3 is TGTGCCTGGAAGGCAGGGATGAATCTGAACGGGGAGCTGTTTTTT. Translation gives CAWKAGMNLNGELFF.

This clonotype was seen a handful of times. The rearrangement links TRBV19 to TRBJ1-4; 11 positions match TRBD1. The V and J ends lost 6 bases and 3 bases, in that order; junction bases with no gene match: 3. The V gene's germline CDR1 is LNHDA and CDR2 SQIVND (reference sequence). CDR3 length: 15 amino acids. Here the CDR3 reads CASRDRGHANEKLFF. The CDR3 region has the DNA TGTGCCAGTAGGGACAGGGGGCATGCTAATGAAAAACTGTTTTTT.

This clonotype was picked up many times. This chain links TRBV2 with TRBJ2-1; D remains ambiguous. This CDR3 comprises 12 residues. Germline V gives CDR1 SNHLY, CDR2 FYNNEI. Trimming stripped 8 bases from V and 6 bases from J, with 11 bases between. For the CDR3, the DNA is TGTGCCAGCGCGTACAGACTCAATGAGCAGTTCTTC. It is translated as CASAYRLNEQFF.

This clonotype was picked up a small number of times. The V gene is TRBV9, the J gene TRBJ2-5; 9 bases fit TRBD2. The germline CDR1 and CDR2 sequences are SGDLS and YYNGEE. V lost 3 bases, J lost 5 bases, and 11 bases stayed unmatched. CDR3 length: 16 amino acids. CDR3 coding DNA: TGTGCCAGCAGCGGCGGACTAGCGATAGCGGTGGAGACCCAGTACTTC. It codes for CASSGGLAIAVETQYF.

This clonotype was recorded a few times. The V gene is TRBV7-2, the J gene TRBJ2-2; tentative D call: TRBD1 (6 bases). Germline loops: CDR1 SGHTA, CDR2 FQGNSA. The CDR3 contains 14 residues. V was shortened by 1 base and J by 5 bases, with 8 bases between the two germline ends. The CDR3, as DNA: TGTGCCAGCAGCTTAGACAGGGTTACCGGGGAGCTGTTTTTT. Translation gives CASSLDRVTGELFF.

The sample holds a few counts of this clonotype. The V gene is TRBV12-3 or TRBV12-4, the J gene TRBJ1-1; D not certain. CDR3 length: 13 residues. V was pared by 6 bases and J by 6 bases, with 14 bases between. In DNA form, the CDR3 reads TGTGCCAGCAGAGCGACAATCCTGGCTGAAGCTTTCTTT. Encoded protein: CASRATILAEAFF.

The chain combines TRBV3-1 with TRBJ1-1; D ambiguous. This CDR3 is 14 amino acids long. Germline CDR1 reads LGHDT; CDR2 reads YNNKEL (reference sequence). The V end was cut by 1 base, the J end by 1 base, with 7 bases between. Written as DNA, the CDR3 is TGTGCCAGCAGCCAAGGACGGGCGAACACTGAAGCTTTCTTT. It encodes CASSQGRANTEAFF.

In its sample, this clonotype was seen many times. The rearrangement joins TRBV7-8 to TRBJ1-1; D is uncertain. The CDR3 consists of 13 residues. The ends were cut back, 5 bases at V and 0 bases at J, with 7 bases in the middle. Germline CDR1 is SGHVS and CDR2 is FQNEAQ. This CDR3 reads CASSQQVNTEAFF. The CDR3 DNA sequence: TGTGCCAGCAGCCAACAAGTGAACACTGAAGCTTTCTTT.

This clonotype turned up a few times. The V and J genes are TRBV2 and TRBJ1-4; the D gene is possibly TRBD1 (6 bases). The CDR3 covers 14 residues. Trimming removed 9 bases at V and 0 bases at J, with 11 bases between. The germline V gene has CDR1 SNHLY and CDR2 FYNNEI. This CDR3 is CASRTEATNEKLFF. CDR3 DNA: TGTGCCAGTAGGACAGAAGCAACTAATGAAAAACTGTTTTTT.

The sample holds a few counts of this clonotype. This rearrangement joins TRBV21-1 to TRBJ2-3; the table's D gene call, TRBD2, was not cross checked with the DNA. TRBV21-1 is a known pseudogene. The CDR3 consists of 15 residues. CDR3 sequence (DNA): TGTGCCAGAATGGACTTCGCTCAAAGCACAGATACGCAGTATTTT. This translates into CARMDFAQSTDTQYF.